One sample yielded the 30 T cell receptor beta chains listed below, sequenced in a study of T-cell memory formation after mild COVID-19. TCRdb analysed the 5' RACE reads with MiXCR anew, one entry per CDR3 protein. Seen here are almost 350,000 distinct CDR3 sequences, about 20% observed once, and the top ten hold around a fifth. Sequenced: PBMCs or a T cell subset sorted from them (not recorded which). The receptors come from a man aged 18-30 years who had mild COVID-19 (a few samples of this study predate the infection). Cell type and time point are not known.

The chain employs TRBV5-1 and TRBJ1-3; 7 bases fit TRBD1. Trimming removed 4 bases from V and 2 bases from J; junction bases left unmatched: 3. The CDR3 covers 14 residues. Germline lookup yields CDR1 SGHRS and CDR2 YFSETQ. The CDR3 sequence: CASSAGQPGNTIYF. The CDR3 DNA reads as TGCGCCAGCAGCGCGGGACAGCCTGGAAACACCATATATTTT. Complete variable domain (other parts from reference TRBV5-1 and TRBJ1-3): KAGVTQTPRYLIKTRGQQVTLSCSPISGHRSVSWYQQTPGQGLQFLFEYFSETQRNKGNFPGRFSGRQFSNSRSEMNVSTLELGDSALYLCASSAGQPGNTIYFGEGSWLTVV.

This clonotype was counted only a few times. This chain uses TRBV5-1 with TRBJ2-7; 7 nucleotides line up with TRBD1. CDR3 size: 13 residues. V was clipped by 4 bases and J by 5 bases; unmatched bases: 6. Germline V gene data show CDR1 as SGHRS and CDR2 as YFSETQ. The CDR3 loop reads CASSIDRVHEQYF. In DNA form, the CDR3 reads TGCGCCAGCAGCATTGACAGGGTCCACGAGCAGTACTTC.

There are a few counts of this clonotype. The chain carries TRBV6-2 or TRBV6-3 and TRBJ2-4; 7 bases agree with TRBD1. The CDR3 is made up of 12 amino acids. Germline V CDR1 and CDR2: MNHEY, SVGEGT. Germline trimming cut 7 bases from V and 14 bases from J; bases unmatched to any gene: 11. CDR3 sequence reads: CASKNLGTAEYF. In nucleotides, the CDR3 is TGTGCCAGCAAAAACCTCGGGACAGCGGAGTACTTC.

This clonotype was observed a few times. The J gene is TRBJ2-2, the V gene TRBV5-1, with D possibly being TRBD1 (6 bases). Trimming cost V 4 bases and J 6 bases, with 13 bases left between them. The CDR3 has 14 amino acids. The germline CDR1 and CDR2 sequences are SGHRS and YFSETQ. CDR3 residues: CASSTPGVAGELFF. The CDR3 DNA reads as TGCGCCAGCAGCACGCCAGGGGTGGCCGGGGAGCTGTTTTTT.

The V call is TRBV7-2, the J call TRBJ1-1; TRBD1 might be the D (5 bases). This CDR3 region has 15 residues. V lost 10 bases to trimming and J lost 0 bases, with 18 bases between them. Germline V gives CDR1 SGHTA, CDR2 FQGNSA. The CDR3: CATRRDLGMNTEAFF. DNA for the CDR3: TGTGCCACGCGTCGGGACCTCGGTATGAACACTGAAGCTTTCTTT.

The sample holds a few counts of this clonotype. This sequence joins TRBV7-9 and TRBJ1-2, with D unresolved. The CDR3 contains 14 residues. V was cut by 1 base and J by 1 base, with 7 bases left in between. In germline, CDR1 is SEHNR, CDR2 FQNEAQ (reference sequence). DNA of the CDR3: TGTGCCAGCAGCTTAGATTCGGTTAACTATGGCTACACCTTC. This codes for CASSLDSVNYGYTF.

The gene calls are TRBV7-8 and TRBJ1-2; D might be TRBD1 (5 bases). The germline CDR1 and CDR2 sequences are SGHVS and FQNEAQ. V was pared by 0 bases and J by 4 bases, with 15 bases between. This CDR3 is 16 amino acids long. The CDR3 DNA sequence: TGTGCCAGCAGCTTAGCCAGGGACTTCGCTAGCTATGGCTACACCTTC. Protein product: CASSLARDFASYGYTF.

The J gene is TRBJ2-5, the V gene TRBV12-3 or TRBV12-4; 11 bases line up with TRBD2. J was trimmed by 4 bases and V by 6 bases; bases with no gene match: 7. This CDR3 region has 15 residues. Here the CDR3 reads CASRSTSGARETQYF. The CDR3 DNA sequence: TGTGCCAGCAGGTCGACTAGCGGGGCGCGAGAGACCCAGTACTTC.

The V and J genes are TRBV6-5 and TRBJ1-1; D gene ambiguous. The CDR3 loop spans 13 amino acids. Germline CDR1 MNHEY, CDR2 SVGAGI. Trimming pared 2 bases from V and 8 bases from J, leaving 12 bases between. CDR3: CASSYVRVREAFF. CDR3 bases: TGTGCCAGCAGTTACGTCCGGGTAAGGGAAGCTTTCTTT.

This chain links TRBV29-1 with TRBJ2-2; D unresolved. The V end lost 0 bases, the J end lost 5 bases, and 7 bases lay between the germline ends. The CDR3 has 13 residues. Germline CDR1 is SQVTM and CDR2 is ANQGSEA. The CDR3 loop is CSVEDNGTGELFF. In nucleotides, the CDR3 is TGCAGCGTTGAAGATAACGGGACCGGGGAGCTGTTTTTT.

The chain has TRBV2 and TRBJ1-1; possibly TRBD1 for D (5 bases). Trimming shortened V by 3 bases and J by 1 base, and 6 bases separated the two germline ends. This CDR3 spans 13 amino acids. The germline gives CDR1 SNHLY, CDR2 FYNNEI. DNA of the CDR3: TGTGCCAGCAGTGACAGGGCGAACACTGAAGCTTTCTTT. This encodes CASSDRANTEAFF.

The rearrangement uses TRBV4-3 and TRBJ2-2, with 8 bases aligning to TRBD1. The CDR3 sequence is 18 residues long. V gave up 4 bases and J gave up 1 base; unmatched junction bases: 11. The germline CDR1 and CDR2 sequences are LGHNA and YSLEER. CDR3 sequence (DNA): TGCGCCAGCAGCCCAAATCTCTCAGGGGGCGGGAACACCGGGGAGCTGTTTTTT. It is translated as CASSPNLSGGGNTGELFF.

This chain connects TRBV4-3 to TRBJ1-2; D is unclear. The CDR3 sequence is 15 residues long. Germline CDR1 reads LGHNA; CDR2 reads YSLEER. V shed 4 bases and J shed 0 bases, with 12 bases lying between them. CDR3 coding DNA: TGCGCCAGCAGCCCTTCGACGGAAGCTAACTATGGCTACACCTTC. Residues: CASSPSTEANYGYTF.

This clonotype was seen only a few times. CDR3 residues: CASSRFAATEAFF. The CDR3 DNA reads as TGTGCCAGCAGCCGGTTCGCGGCCACTGAAGCTTTCTTT. The rearrangement uses TRBV6-5 and TRBJ1-1; no clear D gene. The CDR3 covers 13 residues. V was pared by 6 bases and J by 4 bases, with 12 bases between. Germline V CDR1 and CDR2: MNHEY, SVGAGI.

This clonotype was counted a few times. The rearrangement links TRBV7-2 to TRBJ1-1, with 10 nucleotides matching TRBD1. J gave up 2 bases and V 3 bases, and 9 bases lay outside the gene matches. The CDR3 is 17 amino acids. Germline V gene sequence: CDR1 SGHTA, CDR2 FQGNSA. The CDR3 region is CASSFFVWDRGNTEAFF. The CDR3 DNA sequence: TGTGCCAGCAGCTTTTTCGTTTGGGACAGGGGTAACACTGAAGCTTTCTTT.

V and J are TRBV3-1 and TRBJ2-7; 9 bases match TRBD2. The V gene end was trimmed by 3 bases and the J gene end by 6 bases; junction bases not matched to a gene: 6. This CDR3 is built from 14 residues. Germline values: CDR1 LGHDT, CDR2 YNNKEL (reference sequence). CDR3 in DNA: TGTGCCAGCAGCCAGGGGACTAGCAGCGGCGAGCAGTACGTC. This gives the protein CASSQGTSSGEQYV.

The table lists this clonotype with a few counts. The CDR3 coding sequence is TGTGCCACCAGCACAGGGGGCAAACTAAACTACGAGCAGTACTTC. Its translation is CATSTGGKLNYEQYF. The V gene is TRBV15, the J gene TRBJ2-7; 8 bases match TRBD1. Per germline, CDR1 LNHNV and CDR2 YYDKDF (reference sequence). The J segment lost 3 bases and the V segment lost 4 bases, leaving 8 bases of the junction unmatched. The CDR3 sequence is 15 residues long.

This clonotype was detected many times. The CDR3 protein is CASSYRGLDEKLFF. The CDR3 DNA follows: TGTGCCAGCAGTTACAGGGGTTTGGACGAAAAACTGTTTTTT. The chain employs TRBV7-2 and TRBJ1-4; TRBD1 aligns across 7 bases. The CDR3 has 14 amino acids. CDR1 and CDR2 from the germline V gene are SGHTA and FQGNSA. Trimming at V came to 6 bases and at J to 8 bases, leaving 9 bases not matched to a gene.

The J gene is TRBJ2-5, the V gene TRBV7-2, with a tentative D call TRBD2 (6 bases). Trimming took 1 base from V and 7 from J, leaving 19 bases between them. This CDR3 comprises 16 residues. CDR1 and CDR2 from the germline V gene are SGHTA and FQGNSA. This CDR3 reads CASSLGRGAVGGTQYF. The DNA for the CDR3 is TGTGCCAGCAGCTTAGGGAGGGGCGCGGTGGGAGGGACCCAGTACTTC.

The chain joins TRBV9 to TRBJ1-1; D perhaps matches TRBD1 (5 bases). The V gene's germline CDR1 is SGDLS and CDR2 YYNGEE. Trimming removed 2 bases at V and 1 base at J, with 6 bases between. CDR3 size: 13 residues. The CDR3 DNA follows: TGTGCCAGCAGCGTTCAGGGGAACACTGAAGCTTTCTTT. This codes for CASSVQGNTEAFF.

The chain combines TRBV30 with TRBJ1-1, with 7 bases identical to TRBD1. The V gene end was trimmed by 5 bases and the J gene end by 1 base; junction bases not matched to a gene: 1. CDR1 is GTSNPN and CDR2 is SVGIG in the germline V gene (reference sequence). This CDR3 comprises 12 residues. The CDR3 region has the DNA TGTGCCTGGGGACAGGCGAACACTGAAGCTTTCTTT. Protein sequence: CAWGQANTEAFF.

This clonotype has at least ten counts. J is TRBJ1-5 and V is TRBV12-3 or TRBV12-4; D might be TRBD1 (5 bases). The CDR3 has 14 amino acids. Trimming took off 5 bases at V and 0 bases at J, with 8 bases between the two ends. The CDR3 protein is CASSRDHSNQPQHF. CDR3 coding DNA: TGTGCCAGCAGTCGGGACCATAGCAATCAGCCCCAGCATTTT.

This clonotype was counted once. The chain employs TRBV10-3 and TRBJ2-7, with 10 bases matching TRBD1. V gave up 4 bases and J gave up 5 bases; unmatched junction bases: 8. The length of the CDR3 is 15 residues. Germline lookup yields CDR1 ENHRY and CDR2 SYGVKD. The CDR3 sequence is CAISVTGQGIDEQYF. As DNA, the CDR3 is TGTGCCATCAGTGTAACGGGACAGGGGATCGACGAGCAGTACTTC.

V and J are TRBV21-1 and TRBJ2-3; the table's D call, TRBD2, has no DNA check behind it. TRBV21-1 is tagged as a pseudogene. This CDR3 comprises 16 residues. The CDR3 DNA reads as TGTGCCAGCAGCGCTAGCGGGGCGACGAGCACAGATACGCAGTATTTT. As protein: CASSASGATSTDTQYF.

The chain recombines TRBV7-2 with TRBJ1-4, with 7 bases fitting TRBD1. The germline V gene has CDR1 SGHTA and CDR2 FQGNSA. V gave up 1 base and J gave up 7 bases; unmatched junction bases: 0. The CDR3 has 13 amino acids. The CDR3, as DNA: TGTGCCAGCAGCTTAGACAGGGGTGAAAAACTGTTTTTT. Protein: CASSLDRGEKLFF.

The V gene is TRBV6-5, the J gene TRBJ1-1; unclear D gene. The CDR3 runs 14 residues. Looked up from germline, CDR1 is MNHEY and CDR2 is SVGAGI. V lost 5 bases and J 4 bases, leaving 14 bases between the germline ends. CDR3 bases: TGTGCCAGCAGTAGATTCCGTGAAGTCACTGAAGCTTTCTTT. As protein: CASSRFREVTEAFF.

This clonotype appeared many times. The CDR3: CASSPGSGAIGTQYF. The DNA for the CDR3 is TGTGCCAGCAGCCCCGGGAGCGGGGCCATAGGAACCCAGTACTTC. This rearrangement joins TRBV12-3 or TRBV12-4 to TRBJ2-5; 7 bases are shared with TRBD2. V dropped 6 bases and J dropped 8; count of bases not matched to a gene: 15. CDR3 length: 15 residues.

The chain couples TRBV20-1 to TRBJ2-5; no reliable D call. CDR3 length equals 13 residues. V was trimmed by 3 bases and J by 5 bases, leaving 13 bases between them. Germline V gives CDR1 DFQATT, CDR2 SNEGSKA (reference sequence). CDR3 nucleotide sequence: TGCAGTGCTAGTGGAGCTAGTATCGAGACCCAGTACTTC. It specifies CSASGASIETQYF.

This clonotype was counted only a few times. The V call is TRBV18, the J call TRBJ2-1; no definite D call. This CDR3 has 13 amino acids. V was trimmed by 3 bases and J by 8 bases, leaving 11 bases between them. Germline CDR1 and CDR2: KGHSH and LQKENI. CDR3 amino acids: CASSPPGHHEQFF. The DNA of the CDR3 is TGTGCCAGCTCACCTCCCGGGCACCATGAGCAGTTCTTC.

The chain has TRBV10-3 and TRBJ2-1, with TRBD2 identical over 8 bases. Unmatched junction bases numbered 3, after V lost 3 bases and J lost 5 bases. The germline CDR1 and CDR2 sequences are ENHRY and SYGVKD. The CDR3 spans 14 residues. Here the CDR3 reads CAISEVGGDNEQFF. The CDR3 DNA reads TGTGCCATCAGTGAAGTCGGGGGGGACAATGAGCAGTTCTTC.